These 32 T cell receptor beta chains were all obtained from the same sample, sequenced in a study of CD8 T cells in Susac syndrome. Random hexamers were used to reverse transcribe the RNA input (about 0.5 to 1 ug). A single record per CDR3 protein comes from TCRdb applying MiXCR to the immunoSEQ multiplex PCR reads. The table shows over 95,000 distinct CDR3 sequences, with 85% to 95% occurring only once. Sequencing was carried out using CD8+ T cells from PBMCs. The receptors stem from a human donor in good health.

The chain recombines TRBV20-1 with TRBJ1-4, with D tentatively TRBD1 (5 bases). Trimming shortened V by 0 bases and J by 7 bases, and 15 bases separated the two germline ends. This CDR3 contains 15 residues. Germline lookup yields CDR1 DFQATT and CDR2 SNEGSKA (reference sequence). As DNA, the CDR3 is TGCAGTGCTAGAGACGGAGGCAGGGCTATTGAAAAACTGTTTTTT. Translating it yields CSARDGGRAIEKLFF.

CDR3 residues: CASSVYGGTNTEAFF. As DNA, the CDR3 is TGTGCCAGCAGCGTTTACGGGGGGACGAACACTGAAGCTTTCTTT. The chain joins TRBV9 to TRBJ1-1, with TRBD1 as a possible D gene (5 bases). The germline CDR1 and CDR2 sequences are SGDLS and YYNGEE. The CDR3 has 15 residues. V was trimmed by 2 bases and J by 1 base, leaving 12 bases between them.

This chain joins TRBV14 and TRBJ2-2; maybe TRBD2 (5 bases). Germline CDR1 is SGHDN and CDR2 is FVKESK. V lost 1 base, J lost 5 bases, and 11 bases lay in between. The CDR3 has 15 amino acids. Written as DNA, the CDR3 is TGTGCCAGCAGCCAAGGAGGAGGATGGACCGGGGAGCTGTTTTTT. Protein: CASSQGGGWTGELFF.

About this clonotype itself: The junction shows a germline mismatch at one end, possibly a read error. The V and J genes are TRBV29-1 and TRBJ2-4, with D possibly TRBD2 on 5 matching bases. The CDR3 runs 15 residues. Germline loops: CDR1 SQVTM, CDR2 ANQGSEA. Here the CDR3 reads CSVATKNLAKNIRYF. CDR3 coding DNA: TGCAGCGTCGCAACTAAGAATCTAGCCAAAAACATTCGGTACTTC.

The V call is TRBV7-9, the J call TRBJ2-4; 7 nucleotides line up with TRBD1. V shed 2 bases, J shed 12 bases, and the junction held 10 bases outside the gene matches. This CDR3 contains 14 residues. Germline V lookup: CDR1 SEHNR, CDR2 FQNEAQ (reference sequence). Here the CDR3 DNA reads TGTGCCAGCAGCTTACATACAGGGGAAGGGACTCAGTACTTC. As protein: CASSLHTGEGTQYF.

CDR3 bases: TGTGCCAGCAGCTTGTACCTGATTCGGGCAGATACGCAGTATTTT. It translates to CASSLYLIRADTQYF. This chain links TRBV7-2 with TRBJ2-3, with no clear D. The germline gives CDR1 SGHTA, CDR2 FQGNSA. The CDR3 totals 15 residues. The V end was cut by 3 bases, the J end by 4 bases, with 14 bases between.

The rearrangement links TRBV5-1 to TRBJ1-1; no definite D call. Germline CDR1 SGHRS, CDR2 YFSETQ. The V gene lost 2 bases and the J gene lost 0 bases, with 5 bases spanning the gap. CDR3 length: 13 amino acids. Here the CDR3 reads CASSFELNTEAFF. In DNA, the CDR3 is TGCGCCAGCAGCTTCGAGTTGAACACTGAAGCTTTCTTT. Complete variable domain (other parts from reference TRBV5-1 and TRBJ1-1): KAGVTQTPRYLIKTRGQQVTLSCSPISGHRSVSWYQQTPGQGLQFLFEYFSETQRNKGNFPGRFSGRQFSNSRSEMNVSTLELGDSALYLCASSFELNTEAFFGQGTRLTVV.

This sequence joins TRBV7-9 and TRBJ2-7; D gene ambiguous. The germline V and J ends were trimmed by 1 base and 4 bases, with 17 bases remaining between them. Germline CDR1 is SEHNR and CDR2 is FQNEAQ (reference sequence). The CDR3 extends over 16 amino acids. This chain's CDR3 is CASSLGGSARLYEQYF. The CDR3 nucleotides read TGTGCCAGCAGCTTAGGAGGATCTGCAAGGCTATACGAGCAGTACTTC. Full variable domain (remainder filled in from reference TRBV7-9 and TRBJ2-7): DTGVSQNPRHKITKRGQNVTFRCDPISEHNRLYWYRQTLGQGPEFLTYFQNEAQLEKSRLLSDRFSAERPKGSFSTLEIQRTEQGDSAMYLCASSLGGSARLYEQYFGPGTRLTVT.

The chain employs TRBV12-5 and TRBJ2-7; D is perhaps TRBD1 (8 bases). This CDR3 has 16 amino acids. Germline-derived CDR1 and CDR2 are LGHNT and FRNRAP. V was shortened by 5 bases and J by 6 bases, with 23 bases between the two germline ends. CDR3: CASGLPAGQAFGEQYF. In DNA form, the CDR3 reads TGTGCTAGTGGTCTACCAGCGGGACAGGCTTTTGGCGAGCAGTACTTC.

The V and J genes are TRBV30 and TRBJ2-5; 11 nucleotides align to TRBD2. Germline-derived CDR1 and CDR2 are GTSNPN and SVGIG (reference sequence). V shed 5 bases, J shed 2 bases, and the junction held 13 bases outside the gene matches. The CDR3 sequence is 17 residues long. CDR3 nucleotide sequence: TGTGCCTGGGGTTCGGGTAAGACTAGCGGGGTACAAGAGACCCAGTACTTC. Translation gives CAWGSGKTSGVQETQYF.

V gene TRBV18 combines with J gene TRBJ2-1, with D perhaps being TRBD1 or TRBD2 (5 bases each). CDR3 length: 15 residues. Germline-derived CDR1 and CDR2 are KGHSH and LQKENI. Trimming took 4 bases from V and 1 from J, leaving 11 bases between them. CDR3 nucleotides: TGTGCCAGCTCACAAGGGACGGATTCCTACAATGAGCAGTTCTTC. Translating gives CASSQGTDSYNEQFF.

V usage is TRBV7-9 and J usage is TRBJ2-1; D is undetermined. This CDR3 has 16 residues. V was clipped by 5 bases and J by 6 bases, with 20 bases between them. Germline CDR1 is SEHNR and CDR2 is FQNEAQ (reference sequence). The CDR3 coding sequence is TGTGCCAGCAGCAATGGGATAGTTGGATCCCGCAATGAGCAGTTCTTC. It is translated as CASSNGIVGSRNEQFF.

The V and J genes are TRBV2 and TRBJ2-1; D ambiguous. Trimming removed 6 bases at V and 9 bases at J, with 18 bases between. The germline V gene has CDR1 SNHLY and CDR2 FYNNEI. The CDR3 length is 14 residues. CDR3 sequence reads: CASSLRAPLGEQFF. CDR3 sequence (DNA): TGTGCCAGCAGCCTCCGGGCCCCTTTGGGTGAGCAGTTCTTC. The complete variable domain, with remaining parts taken from reference TRBV2 and TRBJ2-1, reads EPEVTQTPSHQVTQMGQEVILRCVPISNHLYFYWYRQILGQKVEFLVSFYNNEISEKSEIFDDQFSVERPDGSNFTLKIRSTKLEDSAMYFCASSLRAPLGEQFFGPGTRLTVL.

This chain links TRBV4-1 with TRBJ2-1; 7 nucleotides line up with TRBD2. The junction had 8 bases not matched to a gene; V was cut back by 1 base and J by 5 bases. CDR3 length: 16 residues. Germline values: CDR1 MGHRA, CDR2 YSYEKL. CDR3 residues: CASSQVGGSAHNEQFF. The CDR3 coding sequence is TGCGCCAGCAGCCAAGTCGGCGGGAGTGCCCACAATGAGCAGTTCTTC.

The chain couples TRBV7-3 to TRBJ2-5; tentatively, D is TRBD1 or TRBD2 (6 bases each). Trimming stripped 3 bases from V and 5 bases from J, with 13 bases between. CDR1 is SGHTA, CDR2 FQGTGA, per germline. The CDR3 runs 14 residues. The CDR3 spells CASSFLGGRETQYF. CDR3 coding DNA: TGTGCCAGCAGCTTCCTCGGGGGCCGGGAGACCCAGTACTTC. Drawing the rest from reference TRBV7-3 and TRBJ2-5, the complete variable domain is GAGVSQTPSNKVTEKGKYVELRCDPISGHTALYWYRQSLGQGPEFLIYFQGTGAADDSGLPNDRFFAVRPEGSVSTLKIQRTERGDSAVYLCASSFLGGRETQYFGPGTRLLVL.

The gene calls are TRBV29-1 and TRBJ2-5; the D is unclear. Between the trimmed V and J ends, which lost 0 bases and 4 bases, there was a span of 9 bases. This CDR3 region has 13 residues. CDR1 is SQVTM, CDR2 ANQGSEA, per germline. The CDR3 DNA is TGCAGCGTTGAAGATAATAACGGAGAGACCCAGTACTTC. Its translation is CSVEDNNGETQYF.

This rearrangement joins TRBV3-1 to TRBJ1-2; D is ambiguous. Germline CDR1 LGHDT, CDR2 YNNKEL (reference sequence). The V and J ends lost 0 bases and 6 bases respectively, with 11 bases between them. This CDR3 comprises 14 residues. The CDR3, as DNA: TGTGCCAGCAGCCAAGATTTAAGGGTGCATGGCTACACCTTC. Its translation is CASSQDLRVHGYTF.

The V and J genes are TRBV29-1 and TRBJ1-2; no reliable D call. Trimming pared 4 bases from V and 0 bases from J, leaving 9 bases between. Germline V lookup: CDR1 SQVTM, CDR2 ANQGSEA. This CDR3 contains 13 residues. The CDR3 region has the DNA TGCAGCGTTGGGAGGGAGTCTAACTATGGCTACACCTTC. Amino acids: CSVGRESNYGYTF.

The V call is TRBV10-3, the J call TRBJ1-1, with unresolved D. The V end was cut by 2 bases, the J end by 4 bases, with 8 bases between. Germline-derived CDR1 and CDR2 are ENHRY and SYGVKD. The length of the CDR3 is 13 residues. The CDR3 sequence is CAISENSRTEAFF. Written as DNA, the CDR3 is TGTGCCATCAGTGAGAATAGCCGCACTGAAGCTTTCTTT.

J is TRBJ2-3 and V is TRBV6-1; 7 nucleotides match TRBD2. V gave up 5 bases and J gave up 6 bases; unmatched junction bases: 14. Germline V gene data show CDR1 as MNHNS and CDR2 as SASEGT. The CDR3 contains 16 residues. As DNA, the CDR3 is TGTGCCAGCAGTCGAGGACTAGTATCCCCCGCGGATACGCAGTATTTT. This sequence encodes CASSRGLVSPADTQYF.

This chain joins TRBV2 and TRBJ2-1; no firm D call. Germline CDR1 and CDR2: SNHLY and FYNNEI. The CDR3 is 10 residues long. V was clipped by 8 bases and J by 9 bases, with 8 bases between them. CDR3 bases: TGTGCCAGCGGGATCACTGAGCAGTTCTTC. This sequence encodes CASGITEQFF.

This sequence joins TRBV12-3 or TRBV12-4 and TRBJ2-2; 10 bases are shared with TRBD2. Trimming took 7 bases from V and 0 from J; bases not matched to a gene: 8. The CDR3 has 17 residues. CDR3 sequence reads: CASTIAGGLANTGELFF. In nucleotides, the CDR3 is TGTGCCAGCACGATAGCGGGGGGCCTCGCGAACACCGGGGAGCTGTTTTTT.

J is TRBJ1-1 and V is TRBV19; 9 bases agree with TRBD1. The CDR3 is 16 amino acids. Germline loops: CDR1 LNHDA, CDR2 SQIVND (reference sequence). The J segment lost 1 base and the V segment lost 3 bases, leaving 6 bases of the junction unmatched. The CDR3 reads CASSMMGQGWNTEAFF. DNA for the CDR3: TGTGCCAGTAGTATGATGGGACAGGGATGGAACACTGAAGCTTTCTTT. Full variable domain (outside the CDR3, taken from reference TRBV19 and TRBJ1-1): DGGITQSPKYLFRKEGQNVTLSCEQNLNHDAMYWYRQDPGQGLRLIYYSQIVNDFQKGDIAEGYSVSREKKESFPLTVTSAQKNPTAFYLCASSMMGQGWNTEAFFGQGTRLTVV.

The J gene is TRBJ2-1, the V gene TRBV28, with 8 bases fitting TRBD2. The CDR3 consists of 14 residues. The ends lost 6 bases at V and 8 bases at J; junction bases unmatched: 9. CDR1 and CDR2 from the germline V gene are MDHEN and SYDVKM. This chain's CDR3 is CASSRGGARDEQFF. CDR3 in DNA: TGTGCCAGCAGCCGGGGGGGGGCTAGGGATGAGCAGTTCTTC.

The chain recombines TRBV5-1 with TRBJ2-1; 11 bases are a match to TRBD2. Germline assignment: CDR1 SGHRS and CDR2 YFSETQ. V gave up 4 bases and J gave up 5 bases; unmatched junction bases: 11. The CDR3 has 17 residues. This CDR3 is CASSIRLAGRDNNEQFF. The CDR3 DNA reads as TGCGCCAGCAGCATCCGACTAGCGGGGAGGGATAACAATGAGCAGTTCTTC.

The chain couples TRBV7-2 to TRBJ1-5; TRBD1 might be the D (5 bases). Per the germline V gene, CDR1 is SGHTA and CDR2 is FQGNSA. V lost 2 bases to trimming and J lost 7 bases, with 9 bases between them. The CDR3 length is 13 residues. The CDR3 DNA sequence: TGTGCCAGCAGCTTATATGGGACCCAGCCCCAGCATTTT. It yields the protein CASSLYGTQPQHF.

This chain uses TRBV29-1 with TRBJ1-3; D gene ambiguous. V was shortened by 7 bases and J by 0 bases, with 16 bases between the two germline ends. The CDR3 has 15 residues. The germline V gene encodes CDR1 SQVTM and CDR2 ANQGSEA. In DNA, the CDR3 is TGCAGCGCAGCGGACGGTGCCTTCTCTGGAAACACCATATATTTT. Encoded protein: CSAADGAFSGNTIYF.

This chain uses TRBV5-1 with TRBJ2-6; TRBD1 matches at 7 bases. CDR1 is SGHRS and CDR2 is YFSETQ in the germline V gene. The ends lost 7 bases at V and 0 bases at J; junction bases unmatched: 7. The CDR3 is 16 amino acids. CDR3 protein: CASGTGQSSGANVLTF. CDR3 DNA sequence: TGCGCCAGCGGAACGGGACAGTCCTCTGGGGCCAACGTCCTGACTTTC. The full variable domain, in which reference TRBV5-1 and TRBJ2-6 provide the parts outside the CDR3, is KAGVTQTPRYLIKTRGQQVTLSCSPISGHRSVSWYQQTPGQGLQFLFEYFSETQRNKGNFPGRFSGRQFSNSRSEMNVSTLELGDSALYLCASGTGQSSGANVLTFGAGSRLTVL.

J is TRBJ2-5 and V is TRBV29-1, with 8 bases matching TRBD1. Per germline, CDR1 SQVTM and CDR2 ANQGSEA. The CDR3 is 14 amino acids. V gave up 2 bases and J gave up 5 bases; unmatched junction bases: 7. The DNA for the CDR3 is TGCAGCGTTGAACACAGGGGGATTGGCGAGACCCAGTACTTC. Protein sequence: CSVEHRGIGETQYF. Combining the CDR3 with reference TRBV29-1 and TRBJ2-5 gives the whole variable domain SAVISQKPSRDICQRGTSLTIQCQVDSQVTMMFWYRQQPGQSLTLIATANQGSEATYESGFVIDKFPISRPNLTFSTLTVSNMSPEDSSIYLCSVEHRGIGETQYFGPGTRLLVL.

V usage is TRBV12-3 or TRBV12-4 and J usage is TRBJ1-2; D remains unclear. Trimming pared 3 bases from V and 10 bases from J, leaving 18 bases between. There are 14 residues in the CDR3. In DNA form, the CDR3 reads TGTGCCAGCAGTTTTCTACACGGGTTTGGTGCCTACACCTTC. Amino acid sequence: CASSFLHGFGAYTF.

The chain uses TRBV29-1 and TRBJ1-1, with 10 bases matching TRBD1. Germline values: CDR1 SQVTM, CDR2 ANQGSEA. This CDR3 spans 12 amino acids. With 7 bases clipped from V and 5 bases from J, the junction kept 4 bases outside the gene matches. CDR3 amino acids: CSARTGGTEAFF. The DNA of the CDR3 is TGCAGCGCCCGGACAGGGGGGACTGAAGCTTTCTTT.

This chain joins TRBV20-1 and TRBJ2-5; D might be TRBD2 (7 bases). Trimming removed 5 bases from V and 6 bases from J, with 16 bases in between. In germline, CDR1 is DFQATT, CDR2 SNEGSKA (reference sequence). The CDR3 spans 13 residues. CDR3 in DNA: TGCAGTGCTCCCCTCGGGGGGCGGAAGACCCAGTACTTC. Translated, it gives CSAPLGGRKTQYF.